Following are 6 T cell receptor beta chains from one sample sequenced in a study of blood T cell repertoires in COVID-19. Repertoires were generated with immunoSEQ multiplex PCR, while TCRdb's copy carries only in-frame clones and drops some. The table has 150,000 to 200,000 clones, more than 75% seen once. The sample comprised peripheral blood. These TCRs come from a woman aged 40 to 50 with COVID-19, enrolled during active disease.

This rearrangement joins TRBV10-2 to TRBJ1-3; a possible D gene is TRBD1 (6 bases). Germline V gives CDR1 WSHSY, CDR2 SAAADI. The V gene lost 6 bases and the J gene lost 3 bases, with 15 bases spanning the gap. The CDR3 runs 15 residues. CDR3 DNA: TGCGCCAGCAGAGATCAACAGGGATATGGAAACACCATATATTTT. It encodes CASRDQQGYGNTIYF.

To note about this clone: Other DNA variants within this sample encode the same CDR3. CDR3 nucleotides: TGCGCCAGCAGCCAGTACAGGGAGAACTATGGCTACACCTTC. It yields the protein CASSQYRENYGYTF. The chain carries TRBV4-3 and TRBJ1-2, with a possible D match to TRBD1 (6 bases). Trimming removed 3 bases from V and 2 bases from J, with 10 bases in between. CDR3 length equals 14 residues. Germline V gene data show CDR1 as LGHNA and CDR2 as YSLEER.

V gene TRBV5-4 combines with J gene TRBJ1-6; TRBD1 matches 10 bases. Germline V CDR1 and CDR2: SGHNT, YYREEE (reference sequence). With 2 bases clipped from V and 10 bases from J, the junction kept 6 bases outside the gene matches. This CDR3 is built from 15 residues. The CDR3 loop reads CASSLDRGLQSPLHF. The DNA of the CDR3 is TGTGCCAGCAGCTTAGACAGGGGGCTTCAATCACCCCTCCACTTT.

The chain couples TRBV11-3 to TRBJ2-3, with 14 bases lining up with TRBD2. V trimming: 0 bases; J trimming: 4 bases; junction bases outside the gene matches: 6. The germline V gene has CDR1 SGHNT and CDR2 YENEEA. The CDR3 covers 18 residues. CDR3 sequence reads: CASSLDSRLAGGADTQYF. CDR3 sequence (DNA): TGTGCCAGCAGCTTAGATAGTCGACTAGCGGGAGGGGCAGATACGCAGTATTTT.

In its sample, this clone was seen once. The V and J genes are TRBV29-1 and TRBJ1-2; no reliable D call. This CDR3 is built from 12 residues. From germline, CDR1 is SQVTM and CDR2 ANQGSEA. CDR3 loop: CAGSTTAYGYTF. CDR3 sequence (DNA): TGCGCAGGTTCGACCACAGCCTATGGCTACACCTTC.

This clone has only a few counts. The V and J genes are TRBV5-1 and TRBJ1-1; D perhaps matches TRBD1 (6 bases). The V end lost 3 bases, the J end lost 0 bases, and 9 bases lay between the germline ends. The germline V gene encodes CDR1 SGHRS and CDR2 YFSETQ. This CDR3 comprises 14 residues. In nucleotides, the CDR3 is TGCGCCAGCAGCTCGGGACAACTGAACACTGAAGCTTTCTTT. Its translation: CASSSGQLNTEAFF.